The text below deals with one T cell receptor beta chain. These data originate in a study of blood T cell repertoires in COVID-19. Whole-study context: T cells, B-cell-depleted T cells, or PBMCs supplied cDNA or gDNA.

The CDR3 is 14 amino acids. The germline gives CDR1 SGHRS, CDR2 YFSETQ. V shed 0 bases and J shed 9 bases, with 13 bases lying between them. Sequencing used immunoSEQ multiplex PCR; TCRdb keeps in-frame clones, though not all of them. Seen here are fewer than 350,000 clones, about 93% observed once, and the top ten hold roughly 7%. The Seattle patients, enrolled during active infection, were followed longitudinally. Source material: peripheral blood. The receptor comes from a woman in her 30s with COVID-19, enrolled during active disease. The chain has TRBV5-1 and TRBJ2-1, with D possibly TRBD1 on 5 matching bases. CDR3 coding DNA: TGCGCCAGCAGCTTGGGCGTGCTGGACACTGAGCAGTTCTTC. Translating gives CASSLGVLDTEQFF.